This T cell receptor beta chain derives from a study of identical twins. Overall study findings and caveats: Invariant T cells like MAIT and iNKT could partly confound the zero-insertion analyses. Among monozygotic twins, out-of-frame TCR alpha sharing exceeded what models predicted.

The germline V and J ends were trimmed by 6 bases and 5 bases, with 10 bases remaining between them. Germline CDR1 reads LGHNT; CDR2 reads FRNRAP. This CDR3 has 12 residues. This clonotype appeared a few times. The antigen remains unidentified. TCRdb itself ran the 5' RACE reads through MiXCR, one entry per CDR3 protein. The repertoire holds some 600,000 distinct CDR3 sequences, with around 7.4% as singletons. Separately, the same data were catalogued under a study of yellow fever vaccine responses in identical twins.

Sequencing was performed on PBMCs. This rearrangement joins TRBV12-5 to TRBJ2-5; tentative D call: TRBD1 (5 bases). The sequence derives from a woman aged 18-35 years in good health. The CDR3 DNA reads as TGTGCTAGTGGCCCTTCAGGGGAGACCCAGTACTTC. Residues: CASGPSGETQYF.